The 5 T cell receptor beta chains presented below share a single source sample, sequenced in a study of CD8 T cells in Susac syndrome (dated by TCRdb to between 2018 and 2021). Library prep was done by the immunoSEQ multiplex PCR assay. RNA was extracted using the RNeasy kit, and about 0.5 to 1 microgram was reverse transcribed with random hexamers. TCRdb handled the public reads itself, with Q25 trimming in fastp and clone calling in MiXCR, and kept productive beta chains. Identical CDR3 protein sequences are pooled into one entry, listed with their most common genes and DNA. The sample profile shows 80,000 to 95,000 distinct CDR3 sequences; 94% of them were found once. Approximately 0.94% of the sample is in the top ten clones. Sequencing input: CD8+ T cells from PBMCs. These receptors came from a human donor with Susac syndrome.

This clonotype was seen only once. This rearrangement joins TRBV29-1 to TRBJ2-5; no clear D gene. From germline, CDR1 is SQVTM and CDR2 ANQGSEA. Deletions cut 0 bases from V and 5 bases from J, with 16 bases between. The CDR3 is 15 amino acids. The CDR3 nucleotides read TGCAGCGTTGAAGATCTTGACGGAGAGAATGAGACCCAGTACTTC. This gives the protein CSVEDLDGENETQYF.

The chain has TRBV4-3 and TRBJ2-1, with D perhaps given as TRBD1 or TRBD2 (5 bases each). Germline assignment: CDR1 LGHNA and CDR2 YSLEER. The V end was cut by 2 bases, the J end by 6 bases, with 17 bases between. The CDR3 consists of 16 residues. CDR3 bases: TGCGCCAGCAGCCAACCGGGACCTGCTGGGGCCAATGAGCAGTTCTTC. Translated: CASSQPGPAGANEQFF.

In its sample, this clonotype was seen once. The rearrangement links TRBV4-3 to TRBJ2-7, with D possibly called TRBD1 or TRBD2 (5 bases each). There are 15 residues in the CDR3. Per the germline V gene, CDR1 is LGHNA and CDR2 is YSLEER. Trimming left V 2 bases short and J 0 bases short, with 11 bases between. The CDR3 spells CASSQSRDRSYEQYF. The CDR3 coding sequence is TGCGCCAGCAGCCAAAGCCGGGACCGCTCCTACGAGCAGTACTTC.

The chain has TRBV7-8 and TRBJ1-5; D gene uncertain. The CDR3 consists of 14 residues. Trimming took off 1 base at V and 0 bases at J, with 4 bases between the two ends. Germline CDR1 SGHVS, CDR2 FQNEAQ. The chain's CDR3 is CASSLGNSNQPQHF. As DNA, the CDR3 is TGTGCCAGCAGCTTAGGGAATAGCAATCAGCCCCAGCATTTT.

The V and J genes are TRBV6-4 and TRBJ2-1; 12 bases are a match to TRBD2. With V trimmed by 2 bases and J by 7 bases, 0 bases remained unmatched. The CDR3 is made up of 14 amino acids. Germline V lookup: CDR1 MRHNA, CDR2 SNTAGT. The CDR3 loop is CASSDGTSGNEQFF. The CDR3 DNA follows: TGTGCCAGCAGTGACGGGACTAGCGGGAATGAGCAGTTCTTC.